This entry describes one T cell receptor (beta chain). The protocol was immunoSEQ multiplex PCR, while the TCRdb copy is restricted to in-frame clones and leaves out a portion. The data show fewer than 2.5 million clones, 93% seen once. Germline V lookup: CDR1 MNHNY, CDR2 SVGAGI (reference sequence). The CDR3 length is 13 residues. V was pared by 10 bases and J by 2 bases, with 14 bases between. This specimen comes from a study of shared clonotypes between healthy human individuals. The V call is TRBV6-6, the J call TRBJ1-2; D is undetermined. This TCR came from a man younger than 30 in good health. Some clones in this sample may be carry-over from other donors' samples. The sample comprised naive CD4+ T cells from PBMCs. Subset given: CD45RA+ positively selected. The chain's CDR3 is CATSPGVNYGYTF. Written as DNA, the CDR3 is TGTGCCACCTCACCGGGCGTCAACTATGGCTACACCTTC.